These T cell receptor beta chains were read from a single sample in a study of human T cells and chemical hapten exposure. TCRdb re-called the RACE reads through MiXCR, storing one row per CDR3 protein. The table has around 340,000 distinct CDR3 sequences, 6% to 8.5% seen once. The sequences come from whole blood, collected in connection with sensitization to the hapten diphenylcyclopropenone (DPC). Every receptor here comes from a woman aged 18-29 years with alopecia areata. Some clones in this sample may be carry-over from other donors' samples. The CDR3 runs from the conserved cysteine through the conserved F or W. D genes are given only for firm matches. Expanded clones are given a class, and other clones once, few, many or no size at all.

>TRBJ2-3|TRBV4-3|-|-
TGCGCCAGCAGCCAGCAGGGGATAGATACGCAGTATTTT
CASSQQGIDTQYF
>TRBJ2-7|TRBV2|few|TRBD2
TGTGCCGGTAGCCGGGACTACAGCTCCTACGAGCAGTACTTC
CAGSRDYSSYEQYF
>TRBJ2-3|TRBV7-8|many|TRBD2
TGTGCCAGCAGCTTTTCCGGGACTAGCGGGGGATCTCCAGATACGCAGTATTTT
CASSFSGTSGGSPDTQYF
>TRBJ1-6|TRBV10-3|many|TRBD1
TGTGCCACCGGACAGGGTAATAATTCACCCCTCCACTTT
CATGQGNNSPLHF
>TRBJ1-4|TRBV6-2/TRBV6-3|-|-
TGTGCCAGCAGTCGACGGGAAAAACTGTTTTTT
CASSRREKLFF
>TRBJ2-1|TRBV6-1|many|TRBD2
TGTGCCAGCATGGGGATAGCGGGGGTCGGCAGGAGCTCCTACAATGAGCAGTTCTTC
CASMGIAGVGRSSYNEQFF
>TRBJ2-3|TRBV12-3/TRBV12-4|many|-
TGTGCCAGCAGTTTCACCCACCTAGATACGCAGTATTTT
CASSFTHLDTQYF
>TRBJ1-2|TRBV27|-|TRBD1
TGTGCCAGCAGTCCCTCCCCGACAGGGAACTATGGCTACACCTTC
CASSPSPTGNYGYTF
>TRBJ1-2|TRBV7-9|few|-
TGTGCCAGCAGCTTAGCCCACGGCTACACCTTC
CASSLAHGYTF
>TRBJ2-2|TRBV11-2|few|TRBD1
TGTGCCAGCAGTTCCGGGACAGGGGGCACCGGGGAGCTGTTTTTT
CASSSGTGGTGELFF
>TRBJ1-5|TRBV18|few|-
TGTGCCAGCTCCCCTAGGGACGGGAATCAGCCCCAGCATTTT
CASSPRDGNQPQHF
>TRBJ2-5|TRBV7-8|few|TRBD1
TGTGCCAGCAGCCCACAAGGGGGCTTAGGGCAAGAGACCCAGTACTTC
CASSPQGGLGQETQYF
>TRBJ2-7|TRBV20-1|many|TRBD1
TGCAGTGCTCAGCGCGGGACAGGTGTCTACGAGCAGTACTTC
CSAQRGTGVYEQYF
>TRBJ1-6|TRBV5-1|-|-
TGCGCCAGCAGCTTGGGGGATAGGAATTCACCCCTCCACTTT
CASSLGDRNSPLHF
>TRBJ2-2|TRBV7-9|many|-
TGTGCCAGCAGCTCAGAGGAGAACACCGGGGAGCTGTTTTTT
CASSSEENTGELFF
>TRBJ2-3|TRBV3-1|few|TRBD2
TGTGCCAGCAGCCCTTCCGGGAGGTCGACAGATACGCAGTATTTT
CASSPSGRSTDTQYF
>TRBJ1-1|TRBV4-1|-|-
TGCGCCAGCAGCCCCCCCCCGGGGACTGAAGCTTTCTTT
CASSPPPGTEAFF
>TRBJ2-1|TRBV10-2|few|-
TGCGCCTCCCGGGGGACCCCGGGGTGGCTGGAGCAGTTCTTC
CASRGTPGWLEQFF
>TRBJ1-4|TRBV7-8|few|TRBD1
TGTGCCAGCAGCTTACAGGGGGCCGGGGAAAAACTGTTTTTT
CASSLQGAGEKLFF
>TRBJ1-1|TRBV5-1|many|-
TGCGCCAGCACCCTAGGAGGCAGGGAGACTGAAGCTTTCTTT
CASTLGGRETEAFF
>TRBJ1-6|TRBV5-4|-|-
TGTGCCAGCAGCTTGGGGCAGGGAATAAGTTCACCCCTCCACTTT
CASSLGQGISSPLHF
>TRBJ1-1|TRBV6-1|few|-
TGTGCCAGCAGGACCGGGACCCCGGGCACTGAAGCTTTCTTT
CASRTGTPGTEAFF
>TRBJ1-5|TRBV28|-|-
TGTGCCAGCAGTTTATGGGGGAGTAGCAATCAGCCCCAGCATTTT
CASSLWGSSNQPQHF
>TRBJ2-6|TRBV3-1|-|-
TGCGCCAGCAGCCCCCCAGGGGCAGCTGGGGCCAACGTCCTGACTTTC
CASSPPGAAGANVLTF
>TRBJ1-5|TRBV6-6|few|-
TGTGCCAGCACCTACATCGACGGCAATCAGCCCCAGCATTTT
CASTYIDGNQPQHF
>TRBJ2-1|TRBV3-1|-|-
TGTGCCAGCAGCCAAGATGAAAGGGTAGAGTTCTTC
CASSQDERVEFF
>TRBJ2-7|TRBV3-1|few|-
TGTGCCAGCAGCCCGTCCCGATTGGCTGAGCAGTACTTC
CASSPSRLAEQYF
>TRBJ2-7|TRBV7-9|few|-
TGTGCCAGCAGCTTAGTGGGGGGCACGGACGAGCAGTACTTC
CASSLVGGTDEQYF
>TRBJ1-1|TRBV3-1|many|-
TGTGCCAGCAGCCAAGCGAAGGAAGCTTTCTTT
CASSQAKEAFF
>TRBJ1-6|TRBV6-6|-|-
TGTGCCAGCAGTTTGACAGCGAGCTCCTATAATTCACCCCTCCACTTT
CASSLTASSYNSPLHF
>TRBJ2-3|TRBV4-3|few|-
TGCGCCAGCAGCCAAGATCCCCTGGGCACAGATACGCAGTATTTT
CASSQDPLGTDTQYF